Shown below are 32 T cell receptor beta chains from a single sample sequenced in a study of T cells after yellow fever vaccination. One entry per CDR3 protein results from TCRdb running MiXCR on the 5' RACE reads. The data show approximately 610,000 distinct CDR3 sequences, roughly a sixth seen once. This specimen was PBMCs, taken around 5 days after the first yellow fever vaccination. The receptors were sampled from a man aged 18 to 30 who received the YFV17D yellow fever vaccine.

This clonotype came up a few times. The chain links TRBV6-1 to TRBJ1-1; possibly TRBD1 for D (6 bases). V gave up 5 bases and J gave up 4 bases, with 14 bases separating them. Germline V lookup: CDR1 MNHNS, CDR2 SASEGT. CDR3 length: 14 residues. The CDR3 DNA is TGTGCCAGCAGTAATGACAGGCGAGGCACTGAAGCTTTCTTT. Translating it yields CASSNDRRGTEAFF.

The sample holds a few counts of this clonotype. This chain joins TRBV6-5 and TRBJ2-7, with 7 bases lining up with TRBD1. The germline CDR1 and CDR2 sequences are MNHEY and SVGAGI. The CDR3 contains 15 residues. The trim removed 2 bases at V and 6 bases at J, leaving 10 bases unmatched. In nucleotides, the CDR3 is TGTGCCAGCAGTTACGTAGGGGTAGGGGGCAGCGAGCAGTACTTC. This gives the protein CASSYVGVGGSEQYF.

The chain combines TRBV19 with TRBJ1-3; D unresolved. V lost 5 bases, J lost 4 bases, and 15 bases lay in between. Germline V gene lookup returns CDR1 LNHDA and CDR2 SQIVND (reference sequence). This CDR3 has 15 amino acids. DNA for the CDR3: TGTGCCAGTAGTTACCGGGCCGAAACAGGAAACACCATATATTTT. Residues: CASSYRAETGNTIYF.

This clonotype was recorded a few times. The V call is TRBV24-1, the J call TRBJ2-1; no clear D gene. Germline assignment: CDR1 KGHDR and CDR2 SFDVKD. Trimming took off 0 bases at V and 10 bases at J, with 15 bases between the two ends. This CDR3 has 15 residues. In nucleotides, the CDR3 is TGTGCCACCAGTGATTTGGGTTACGGTCCCATGGAGCAGTTCTTC. Its protein product is CATSDLGYGPMEQFF.

The chain links TRBV5-1 to TRBJ1-1, with D possibly TRBD1 on 6 matching bases. Between the trimmed V and J ends, which lost 2 bases and 1 base, there was a span of 9 bases. Germline V gene lookup returns CDR1 SGHRS and CDR2 YFSETQ. The CDR3 sequence is 14 residues long. The chain's CDR3 is CASSLKTGNTEAFF. The CDR3 DNA reads as TGCGCCAGCAGCTTAAAGACAGGGAACACTGAAGCTTTCTTT.

The CDR3 DNA reads as TGTGCCAGCAGCCACCCTGGACAGGGAGAGGAAAAACTGTTTTTT. Protein: CASSHPGQGEEKLFF. The V call is TRBV27, the J call TRBJ1-4, with 8 bases matching TRBD1. The trim removed 6 bases at V and 8 bases at J, leaving 11 bases unmatched. Looked up from germline, CDR1 is MNHEY and CDR2 is SMNVEV (reference sequence). This CDR3 has 15 amino acids.

This clonotype was found many times. V and J are TRBV2 and TRBJ2-1; 13 nucleotides align to TRBD2. Germline V lookup: CDR1 SNHLY, CDR2 FYNNEI. Trimming at V came to 7 bases and at J to 8 bases, leaving 8 bases not matched to a gene. This CDR3 has 15 residues. The CDR3: CASMRTSGGTYEQFF. CDR3 sequence (DNA): TGTGCCAGCATGAGGACTAGCGGGGGTACATATGAGCAGTTCTTC.

For this clonotype: At one boundary the junction diverges from the germline segment, which might be a read error. The V gene is TRBV4-3, the J gene TRBJ2-1; possible D gene TRBD1, 5 bases. The CDR3 runs to 13 residues. CDR1 LGHNA and CDR2 YSLEER come from the germline V gene. In DNA, the CDR3 is TGCGCCAGCAGCCAAGAACGGGCCTCAATCAGGGACTTC. It translates to CASSQERASIRDF.

This clonotype was observed a few times. The chain is built from TRBV18 and TRBJ1-2, with 8 bases fitting TRBD1. Germline values: CDR1 KGHSH, CDR2 LQKENI. V dropped 0 bases and J dropped 7; count of bases not matched to a gene: 7. This CDR3 is 15 amino acids long. The CDR3 DNA reads as TGTGCCAGCTCACCACCGGGACAGGCGGAGTCTGGCTACACCTTC. This sequence encodes CASSPPGQAESGYTF.

The V call is TRBV7-9, the J call TRBJ1-1; weak D call: TRBD1 (5 bases). CDR1 SEHNR and CDR2 FQNEAQ come from the germline V gene (reference sequence). Deletions cut 1 base from V and 7 bases from J, with 10 bases between. The CDR3 spans 13 residues. This CDR3 is CASSLEPGSEAFF. The CDR3 coding sequence is TGTGCCAGCAGCTTAGAGCCAGGGAGTGAAGCTTTCTTT.

This clonotype turned up a few times. The rearrangement uses TRBV6-5 and TRBJ1-2; D remains ambiguous. The CDR3 length is 13 residues. The germline CDR1 and CDR2 sequences are MNHEY and SVGAGI. Trimming shortened V by 0 bases and J by 7 bases, and 9 bases separated the two germline ends. The CDR3 region is CASSYSARVGYTF. CDR3 bases: TGTGCCAGCAGTTACTCGGCGAGGGTTGGCTACACCTTC.

This clonotype was counted between two and nine times. The chain has TRBV4-3 and TRBJ2-1; maybe TRBD1 (5 bases). The germline gives CDR1 LGHNA, CDR2 YSLEER. The ends were cut back, 0 bases at V and 6 bases at J, with 18 bases in the middle. The CDR3 length is 17 residues. This CDR3 reads CASSQDGGPWGLNEQFF. CDR3 bases: TGCGCCAGCAGCCAAGACGGTGGGCCCTGGGGCCTCAATGAGCAGTTCTTC.

In this sample, this clonotype turned up a few times. CDR3 loop: CASSPGVSEAFF. Written as DNA, the CDR3 is TGCGCCAGCAGCCCAGGAGTATCTGAAGCTTTCTTT. This chain connects TRBV5-1 to TRBJ1-1; no clear D gene. In germline, CDR1 is SGHRS, CDR2 YFSETQ. The CDR3 consists of 12 residues. V lost 4 bases and J 6 bases, leaving 10 bases between the germline ends.

The chain couples TRBV19 to TRBJ1-1; possible D gene TRBD1, 5 bases. Looked up from germline, CDR1 is LNHDA and CDR2 is SQIVND (reference sequence). The CDR3 length is 13 residues. Trimming pared 5 bases from V and 5 bases from J, leaving 12 bases between. The CDR3, as DNA: TGTGCCAGTAGTGTCGGGACGTTGACTGAAGCTTTCTTT. Protein product: CASSVGTLTEAFF. The full variable domain, its missing parts supplied by reference TRBV19 and TRBJ1-1, is DGGITQSPKYLFRKEGQNVTLSCEQNLNHDAMYWYRQDPGQGLRLIYYSQIVNDFQKGDIAEGYSVSREKKESFPLTVTSAQKNPTAFYLCASSVGTLTEAFFGQGTRLTVV.

About this clonotype itself: At one of its ends the junction is not consistent with the germline gene, which may arise from a read error. Here the CDR3 DNA reads TGTGCCAGCAGCTCGGACAGGGGGCGTTTCGGGGACCTGTTTTTT. This sequence encodes CASSSDRGRFGDLFF. The V call is TRBV7-9, the J call TRBJ2-2; 11 positions agree with TRBD1. Germline V gene sequence: CDR1 SEHNR, CDR2 FQNEAQ (reference sequence). This CDR3 region has 15 residues.

The rearrangement joins TRBV10-3 to TRBJ1-1; no definite D call. Trimming took off 4 bases at V and 0 bases at J, with 6 bases between the two ends. There are 13 residues in the CDR3. The V gene's germline CDR1 is ENHRY and CDR2 SYGVKD. The CDR3 loop reads CAISGRLNTEAFF. CDR3 in DNA: TGTGCCATCAGTGGACGGTTGAACACTGAAGCTTTCTTT.

This clonotype was observed a handful of times. This chain joins TRBV19 and TRBJ1-2; possible D gene TRBD1, 5 bases. The length of the CDR3 is 13 residues. The germline V gene has CDR1 LNHDA and CDR2 SQIVND (reference sequence). Trimming took off 2 bases at V and 5 bases at J, with 9 bases between the two ends. CDR3 protein: CASSIKQVYGYTF. The CDR3 region has the DNA TGTGCCAGTAGTATAAAACAGGTTTATGGCTACACCTTC.

The V call is TRBV11-2, the J call TRBJ1-2; TRBD1 agrees at 7 bases. V shed 0 bases, J shed 4 bases, and the junction held 5 bases outside the gene matches. Germline V gene sequence: CDR1 SGHAT, CDR2 FQNNGV. This CDR3 spans 15 amino acids. DNA for the CDR3: TGTGCCAGCAGCTTAGATAGTACAGGGGTCTATGGCTACACCTTC. This translates into CASSLDSTGVYGYTF.

This clonotype has more than one count but fewer than ten. This sequence joins TRBV29-1 and TRBJ2-3; D remains ambiguous. The V end lost 4 bases, the J end lost 2 bases, and 13 bases lay between the germline ends. Germline assignment: CDR1 SQVTM and CDR2 ANQGSEA. The CDR3 runs 14 residues. The CDR3 nucleotides are TGCAGCGTTGGGTATAAGGCCGCCACAGATACGCAGTATTTT. It yields the protein CSVGYKAATDTQYF.

This clonotype has more than one count but fewer than ten. The rearrangement joins TRBV20-1 to TRBJ2-3; perhaps TRBD1 as D (5 bases). Germline loops: CDR1 DFQATT, CDR2 SNEGSKA (reference sequence). V lost 5 bases to trimming and J lost 4 bases, with 13 bases between them. This CDR3 has 13 residues. CDR3 DNA: TGCAGTGCTCCCCCGGGCAGGGCAGATACGCAGTATTTT. It encodes CSAPPGRADTQYF.

The chain combines TRBV5-1 with TRBJ2-1, with TRBD1 matching over 8 bases. CDR3 size: 15 residues. V trimming: 1 base; J trimming: 8 bases; junction bases outside the gene matches: 8. Germline CDR1 is SGHRS and CDR2 is YFSETQ. The CDR3 DNA sequence: TGCGCCAGCAGCTTGTCAGGACAGGGTTATCATGAGCAGTTCTTC. Its protein is CASSLSGQGYHEQFF.

The chain uses TRBV5-1 and TRBJ2-7; D perhaps matches TRBD2 (6 bases). The CDR3 runs 14 residues. Germline V gene sequence: CDR1 SGHRS, CDR2 YFSETQ. V shed 3 bases and J shed 0 bases, with 10 bases lying between them. The CDR3 region is CASSSTGGSYEQYF. The DNA of the CDR3 is TGCGCCAGCAGCTCGACCGGGGGCTCCTACGAGCAGTACTTC. Full variable domain (outside the CDR3, taken from reference TRBV5-1 and TRBJ2-7): KAGVTQTPRYLIKTRGQQVTLSCSPISGHRSVSWYQQTPGQGLQFLFEYFSETQRNKGNFPGRFSGRQFSNSRSEMNVSTLELGDSALYLCASSSTGGSYEQYFGPGTRLTVT.

The chain links TRBV28 to TRBJ2-7; D may be TRBD1 (5 bases). Trimming left V 4 bases short and J 2 bases short, with 9 bases between. CDR3 length equals 13 residues. Looked up from germline, CDR1 is MDHEN and CDR2 is SYDVKM. This CDR3 reads CASSSPGTYEQYV. CDR3 bases: TGTGCCAGCAGTTCCCCAGGGACCTACGAGCAGTACGTC.

V is TRBV4-1 and J is TRBJ1-5; 7 bases align to TRBD1. Germline loops: CDR1 MGHRA, CDR2 YSYEKL. J lost 4 bases, V lost 4 bases, and 10 bases had no gene match. The CDR3 extends over 16 amino acids. The DNA of the CDR3 is TGCGCCAGCAGCCTTGGACAGGCCTGGGAGAATCAGCCCCAGCATTTT. Translation gives CASSLGQAWENQPQHF.

The rearrangement joins TRBV5-1 to TRBJ2-5; 7 bases align to TRBD2. This CDR3 is built from 16 residues. V shed 5 bases and J 14 bases; nucleotides not matched to a gene: 24. Germline lookup yields CDR1 SGHRS and CDR2 YFSETQ. CDR3 sequence reads: CASSRSAGTKVGHFYF. The CDR3 DNA reads TGCGCCAGCAGTCGTAGCGCCGGGACTAAAGTGGGGCATTTTTACTTC.

V gene TRBV23-1 combines with J gene TRBJ1-2; D may be TRBD1 (5 bases). TRBV23-1 carries the ORF label, with uncertain function. The V and J ends lost 4 bases and 6 bases respectively, with 27 bases between them. The CDR3 extends over 18 amino acids. The CDR3 nucleotides read TGCGCCAGCAGTCCGTTTTTTGTTGGGGGGACCAACACGAATGGCTACACCTTC. It specifies CASSPFFVGGTNTNGYTF.

Only a few counts were recorded for this clonotype. The rearrangement uses TRBV4-2 and TRBJ1-1, with TRBD1 as a possible D gene (6 bases). CDR3 length equals 13 residues. In germline, CDR1 is LGHNA, CDR2 YNFKEQ. The V end lost 2 bases, the J end lost 3 bases, and 7 bases lay between the germline ends. CDR3 in DNA: TGTGCCAGCAGCCAAAGGGGGGACACTGAAGCTTTCTTT. Translating it yields CASSQRGDTEAFF.

This clonotype came up a few times. The chain has TRBV19 and TRBJ1-2; maybe TRBD1 (6 bases). The germline CDR1 and CDR2 sequences are LNHDA and SQIVND (reference sequence). This CDR3 has 15 residues. V lost 4 bases to trimming and J lost 0 bases, with 12 bases between them. Here the CDR3 reads CASSKGHQANYGYTF. In DNA form, the CDR3 reads TGTGCCAGTAGTAAGGGACATCAAGCTAACTATGGCTACACCTTC.

The rearrangement links TRBV4-3 to TRBJ1-3, with D possibly being TRBD1 (5 bases). Germline values: CDR1 LGHNA, CDR2 YSLEER. The V and J ends lost 4 bases and 7 bases respectively, with 11 bases between them. This CDR3 comprises 13 residues. The CDR3 region has the DNA TGCGCCAGCAGCCCCAGACAGTCGAACACCATATATTTT. Its translation is CASSPRQSNTIYF.

The CDR3 nucleotides read TGCAGTGCTGGGGGCCCACTAGCGACCGATGAGCAGTTCTTC. Protein product: CSAGGPLATDEQFF. J is TRBJ2-1 and V is TRBV20-1, with D possibly matching TRBD2 (7 bases). V gave up 5 bases and J gave up 8 bases, with 19 bases separating them. Germline CDR1 is DFQATT and CDR2 is SNEGSKA (reference sequence). The CDR3 totals 14 residues.

A few counts support this clonotype. The genes are TRBV6-2 or TRBV6-3 and TRBJ2-3; 7 bases agree with TRBD1. Per germline, CDR1 MNHEY and CDR2 SVGEGT. The CDR3 totals 16 residues. The V and J ends lost 2 bases and 1 base, in that order; junction bases with no gene match: 6. CDR3 region: CASSYLRGSGTDTQYF. CDR3 nucleotides: TGTGCCAGCAGTTACCTCAGGGGGTCCGGCACAGATACGCAGTATTTT.

This CDR3 reads CASSPKGPDTQYF. For the CDR3, the DNA is TGTGCCAGCTCACCCAAGGGGCCAGATACGCAGTATTTT. The V and J genes are TRBV18 and TRBJ2-3; a weak D match, TRBD1 (5 bases). The CDR3 totals 13 residues. Trimming pared 3 bases from V and 4 bases from J, leaving 8 bases between. From germline, CDR1 is KGHSH and CDR2 LQKENI. The full variable domain, its missing parts supplied by reference TRBV18 and TRBJ2-3, is NAGVMQNPRHLVRRRGQEARLRCSPMKGHSHVYWYRQLPEEGLKFMVYLQKENIIDESGMPKERFSAEFPKEGPSILRIQQVVRGDSAAYFCASSPKGPDTQYFGPGTRLTVL.